The 27 T cell receptor beta chains reported below all come from one sample, sequenced in a study of brain T cells in children with intractable seizures (TCRdb year 2021). In light of the paper, this sample's time point label describes: blood from clinic visit 5 months post-surgery; TSC patient then seizure free. To prepare the library, the immunoSEQ multiplex PCR assay was applied. The clones in this table, taken by TCRdb from immuneACCESS, are in-frame only. Not every clone is retained; where verified, under half of the shortfall comes from an unresolved V gene, and the cause of the rest is unknown. Across this sample there are hundreds of thousands of clones, with about 93% seen only once. 4.5% to 7% of the sample is held by the ten biggest clonotypes. The material sequenced was peripheral blood, taken about 5 months after surgery. All receptors derive from a boy under three years old with tuberous sclerosis and intractable seizures.

The chain joins TRBV19 to TRBJ1-1, with a weak D call TRBD1 (6 bases). With 4 bases removed from V and 6 bases from J, the gap between germline ends came to 12 bases. The CDR3 sequence is 13 residues long. Germline loops: CDR1 LNHDA, CDR2 SQIVND (reference sequence). CDR3 nucleotide sequence: TGTGCCAGTAGTAGGACAGTTGCGGCTGAAGCTTTCTTT. Residues: CASSRTVAAEAFF.

The count of this clone is one. V gene TRBV5-6 combines with J gene TRBJ1-2; D may be TRBD1 (6 bases). The CDR3 is 14 amino acids. Trimming took off 7 bases at V and 1 base at J, with 14 bases between the two ends. In germline, CDR1 is SGHDT, CDR2 YYEEEE. The CDR3 reads CASCAGHINYGYTF. In DNA, the CDR3 is TGTGCCAGCTGCGCGGGACATATTAACTATGGCTACACCTTC.

The rearrangement joins TRBV6-5 to TRBJ1-2; weak D call: TRBD1 (5 bases). Germline V lookup: CDR1 MNHEY, CDR2 SVGAGI. This CDR3 has 13 residues. V was trimmed by 4 bases and J by 2 bases, leaving 8 bases between them. The CDR3 DNA reads as TGTGCCAGCAGTTTCCAGGGAAACTATGGCTACACCTTC. Residues: CASSFQGNYGYTF.

The chain is built from TRBV11-3 and TRBJ1-3; D remains unclear. Per germline, CDR1 SGHNT and CDR2 YENEEA. Deletions cut 1 base from V and 0 bases from J, with 4 bases between. The CDR3 length is 14 residues. For the CDR3, the DNA is TGTGCCAGCAGCTTAGGCAGCTCTGGAAACACCATATATTTT. This codes for CASSLGSSGNTIYF.

This sequence joins TRBV7-9 and TRBJ1-1; D is undetermined. CDR3 length: 13 residues. Trimming shortened V by 4 bases and J by 1 base, and 7 bases separated the two germline ends. Per the germline V gene, CDR1 is SEHNR and CDR2 is FQNEAQ (reference sequence). CDR3 sequence reads: CASSSRKNTEAFF. The CDR3 bases are TGTGCCAGCAGCTCCCGAAAGAACACTGAAGCTTTCTTT.

This clone was detected only once. The chain is built from TRBV20-1 and TRBJ2-1; D remains ambiguous. The V and J ends lost 7 bases and 3 bases respectively, with 7 bases between them. Germline V lookup: CDR1 DFQATT, CDR2 SNEGSKA (reference sequence). CDR3 length: 11 residues. CDR3 sequence reads: CSGGDYNEQFF. CDR3 nucleotide sequence: TGCAGTGGCGGCGACTACAATGAGCAGTTCTTC.

V usage is TRBV30 and J usage is TRBJ1-5, with D perhaps matching TRBD1 (6 bases). Trimming stripped 2 bases from V and 5 bases from J, with 16 bases between. CDR1 and CDR2 from the germline V gene are GTSNPN and SVGIG (reference sequence). This CDR3 is built from 15 residues. DNA of the CDR3: TGTGCCTGGAGTAGGGGAGGGGGGTACGATCAGCCCCAGCATTTT. This codes for CAWSRGGGYDQPQHF.

The chain links TRBV15 to TRBJ2-7, with 7 bases aligning to TRBD2. The germline CDR1 and CDR2 sequences are LNHNV and YYDKDF (reference sequence). J lost 3 bases, V lost 1 base, and 3 bases had no gene match. This CDR3 contains 14 residues. DNA for the CDR3: TGTGCCACCAGCAGAGCGGGGGAGGGCTACGAGCAGTACTTC. Amino acids: CATSRAGEGYEQYF.

This sequence joins TRBV19 and TRBJ2-1; D is unresolved. CDR3 length: 15 amino acids. Trimming pared 1 base from V and 9 bases from J, leaving 16 bases between. Germline V lookup: CDR1 LNHDA, CDR2 SQIVND (reference sequence). CDR3 sequence: CASSIGALLASEQFF. As DNA, the CDR3 is TGTGCCAGTAGTATAGGGGCCCTCTTGGCAAGTGAGCAGTTCTTC.

V usage is TRBV5-5 and J usage is TRBJ1-6, with D possibly matching TRBD1 (5 bases). Deletions cut 5 bases from V and 5 bases from J, with 14 bases between. This CDR3 region has 15 residues. Germline values: CDR1 SGHKS, CDR2 YYEKEE (reference sequence). The DNA for the CDR3 is TGTGCCAGCAGGGGCGGGGAAGGGGATAATTCACCCCTCCACTTT. As protein: CASRGGEGDNSPLHF.

This chain links TRBV21-1 with TRBJ2-1; TRBD2, the table's D call, was not compared with the DNA. TRBV21-1 is a pseudogene segment. CDR3 length: 16 amino acids. The CDR3 DNA reads as TGTGCCAGCAGCACGACCGGGACTAGCGGGAACAATGAGCAGTTCTTC. Protein: CASSTTGTSGNNEQFF.

The genes are TRBV27 and TRBJ2-7; 7 bases fit TRBD2. The CDR3 has 17 amino acids. The germline CDR1 and CDR2 sequences are MNHEY and SMNVEV (reference sequence). Trimming at V came to 1 base and at J to 3 bases, leaving 12 bases not matched to a gene. CDR3 loop: CASSLWGASGTSYEQYF. DNA of the CDR3: TGTGCCAGCAGTTTATGGGGTGCGAGCGGGACCAGCTACGAGCAGTACTTC.

The chain couples TRBV27 to TRBJ2-1; D gene unclear. The V gene's germline CDR1 is MNHEY and CDR2 SMNVEV (reference sequence). V was shortened by 10 bases and J by 0 bases, with 16 bases between the two germline ends. The CDR3 covers 15 residues. CDR3 coding DNA: TGTGCCACCTCTAACGAGGAGAGCTCCTACAATGAGCAGTTCTTC. It is translated as CATSNEESSYNEQFF.

V usage is TRBV6-2 or TRBV6-3 and J usage is TRBJ2-7; 9 bases are shared with TRBD2. The CDR3 spans 16 residues. The trim removed 0 bases at V and 2 bases at J, leaving 5 bases unmatched. Germline V gene data show CDR1 as MNHEY and CDR2 as SVGEGT. CDR3 residues: CASSYSASGTAYEQYF. The CDR3 DNA follows: TGTGCCAGCAGTTACTCTGCTAGCGGGACCGCCTACGAGCAGTACTTC.

By sample fraction, this clone is medium-sized. This chain uses TRBV2 with TRBJ1-2; D uncertain. The CDR3 loop spans 15 amino acids. V lost 2 bases, J lost 0 bases, and 10 bases lay in between. Germline lookup yields CDR1 SNHLY and CDR2 FYNNEI. The CDR3 reads CASSERKLANYGYTF. The CDR3 nucleotides read TGTGCCAGCAGTGAAAGAAAGCTAGCTAACTATGGCTACACCTTC.

The rearrangement links TRBV10-3 to TRBJ2-3; unclear D gene. V lost 4 bases and J 5 bases, leaving 16 bases between the germline ends. This CDR3 comprises 15 residues. CDR1 is ENHRY and CDR2 is SYGVKD in the germline V gene. CDR3 sequence (DNA): TGTGCCATCAGTGCCAGCGTCCTCTCGGGAGATACGCAGTATTTT. It translates to CAISASVLSGDTQYF.

The V and J genes are TRBV19 and TRBJ2-1; 7 bases agree with TRBD2. Germline assignment: CDR1 LNHDA and CDR2 SQIVND (reference sequence). V gave up 7 bases and J gave up 0 bases; unmatched junction bases: 9. This CDR3 has 16 amino acids. The CDR3 sequence: CASKESSGISYNEQFF. Written as DNA, the CDR3 is TGTGCCAGTAAGGAGTCAAGCGGGATCTCCTACAATGAGCAGTTCTTC.

This clone was counted once. J is TRBJ2-5 and V is TRBV3-1 (or the pseudogene TRBV3-2); 9 nucleotides line up with TRBD2. The germline gives CDR1 LGHDT, CDR2 YNNKEL (reference sequence). J lost 4 bases, V lost 3 bases, and 6 bases had no gene match. The CDR3 has 15 amino acids. CDR3 sequence: CASSQLAGVRETQYF. The DNA for the CDR3 is TGTGCCAGCAGCCAGTTAGCGGGAGTGAGAGAGACCCAGTACTTC.

V is TRBV11-3 and J is TRBJ2-7; tentatively, D is TRBD1 (6 bases). The CDR3 spans 14 residues. Germline assignment: CDR1 SGHNT and CDR2 YENEEA. V dropped 5 bases and J dropped 4 bases, with 15 bases sitting between them. The CDR3 nucleotides read TGTGCCAGCAGCCAAAGGACAGAACCTTACGAGCAGTACTTC. Translating gives CASSQRTEPYEQYF.

The V gene is TRBV9, the J gene TRBJ2-1; 10 bases map to TRBD2. This CDR3 comprises 16 residues. CDR1 and CDR2 from the germline V gene are SGDLS and YYNGEE. Trimming at V came to 7 bases and at J to 3 bases, leaving 10 bases not matched to a gene. The CDR3 protein is CASGPNLAGVYNEQFF. The CDR3 region has the DNA TGTGCCAGCGGACCAAACCTAGCGGGGGTCTACAATGAGCAGTTCTTC.

The V gene is TRBV9, the J gene TRBJ1-3; TRBD1 might be the D (5 bases). The CDR3 is made up of 17 amino acids. From germline, CDR1 is SGDLS and CDR2 YYNGEE. Trimming stripped 5 bases from V and 3 bases from J, with 21 bases between. The CDR3 DNA reads as TGTGCCAGCAGTCTCTCCCGGGACGGAGGAAATGGAAACACCATATATTTT. Its translation is CASSLSRDGGNGNTIYF.

The chain links TRBV6-5 to TRBJ1-5; 8 nucleotides agree with TRBD1. Looked up from germline, CDR1 is MNHEY and CDR2 is SVGAGI. This CDR3 has 13 residues. V dropped 9 bases and J dropped 5; count of bases not matched to a gene: 6. CDR3 sequence reads: CASGQGWYQPQHF. The CDR3 nucleotides read TGTGCCAGTGGACAGGGATGGTATCAGCCCCAGCATTTT.

This chain links TRBV21-1 with TRBJ2-1. TRBV21-1 counts as a pseudogene. The CDR3 sequence is 18 residues long. The CDR3 protein is CASSLAGRSRGTYNEQFF. CDR3 nucleotides: TGTGCCAGCAGCCTCGCGGGGAGGTCCAGGGGCACCTACAATGAGCAGTTCTTC.

This chain connects TRBV5-1 to TRBJ1-1; no clear D gene. The CDR3 runs to 13 residues. The germline V gene has CDR1 SGHRS and CDR2 YFSETQ. Trimming pared 5 bases from V and 4 bases from J, leaving 12 bases between. DNA of the CDR3: TGCGCCAGCAGAAACGGGGAAGGCACTGAAGCTTTCTTT. Protein sequence: CASRNGEGTEAFF.

The chain is built from TRBV4-1 and TRBJ2-7; no firm D call. Looked up from germline, CDR1 is MGHRA and CDR2 is YSYEKL. This CDR3 contains 14 residues. Trimming pared 3 bases from V and 5 bases from J, leaving 14 bases between. The CDR3 is CASSHVTPGDEQYF. The CDR3 DNA reads as TGCGCCAGCAGCCACGTCACGCCTGGGGACGAGCAGTACTTC.

The CDR3 bases are TGTGCCAGCTGGGGAGGGCCCCACGAGCAGTACTTC. Amino acids: CASWGGPHEQYF. This chain connects TRBV27 to TRBJ2-7; 7 nucleotides match TRBD2. V lost 8 bases to trimming and J lost 5 bases; unmatched junction nucleotides: 6. Germline V gene data show CDR1 as MNHEY and CDR2 as SMNVEV (reference sequence). The length of the CDR3 is 12 residues.

The CDR3 reads CASSLGARGYEQYF. The CDR3 region has the DNA TGTGCCAGCAGTTTAGGGGCCCGGGGGTACGAGCAGTACTTC. J is TRBJ2-7 and V is TRBV27; D perhaps matches TRBD2 (6 bases). Germline V CDR1 and CDR2: MNHEY, SMNVEV (reference sequence). The CDR3 sequence is 14 residues long. V was clipped by 2 bases and J by 4 bases, with 12 bases between them.